This T cell receptor (beta chain) originates from a study of somatic mutations in cytotoxic T cells in rheumatoid arthritis. The CDR3 is 13 amino acids. The germline gives CDR1 MNHEY, CDR2 SMNVEV (reference sequence). V gave up 3 bases and J gave up 8 bases; unmatched junction bases: 5. The protocol was immunoSEQ multiplex PCR, while the TCRdb copy is restricted to in-frame clones and leaves out a portion. The sample holds under 20,000 clones, 70% to 90% seen once. This TCR was recovered from a man in his forties in good health. The sample comprised CD8+ T cells sorted from blood. The chain joins TRBV27 to TRBJ1-1; 8 nucleotides line up with TRBD1. The CDR3 spells CASSFGQGLEAFF. The CDR3 coding sequence is TGTGCCAGCAGTTTCGGACAGGGCTTAGAAGCTTTCTTT.